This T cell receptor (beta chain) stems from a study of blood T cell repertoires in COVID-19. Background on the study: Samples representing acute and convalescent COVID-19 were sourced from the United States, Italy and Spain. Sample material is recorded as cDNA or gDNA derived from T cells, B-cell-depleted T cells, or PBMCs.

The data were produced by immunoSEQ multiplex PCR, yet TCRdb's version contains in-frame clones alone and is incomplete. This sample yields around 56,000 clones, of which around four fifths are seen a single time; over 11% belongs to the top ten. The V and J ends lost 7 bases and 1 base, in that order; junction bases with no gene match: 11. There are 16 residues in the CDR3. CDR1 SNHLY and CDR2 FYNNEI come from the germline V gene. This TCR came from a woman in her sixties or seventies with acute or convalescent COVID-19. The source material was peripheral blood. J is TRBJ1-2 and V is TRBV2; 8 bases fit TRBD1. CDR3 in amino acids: CASTGQGRLINYGYTF. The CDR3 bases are TGTGCCAGCACCGGACAGGGACGCCTCATTAACTATGGCTACACCTTC.